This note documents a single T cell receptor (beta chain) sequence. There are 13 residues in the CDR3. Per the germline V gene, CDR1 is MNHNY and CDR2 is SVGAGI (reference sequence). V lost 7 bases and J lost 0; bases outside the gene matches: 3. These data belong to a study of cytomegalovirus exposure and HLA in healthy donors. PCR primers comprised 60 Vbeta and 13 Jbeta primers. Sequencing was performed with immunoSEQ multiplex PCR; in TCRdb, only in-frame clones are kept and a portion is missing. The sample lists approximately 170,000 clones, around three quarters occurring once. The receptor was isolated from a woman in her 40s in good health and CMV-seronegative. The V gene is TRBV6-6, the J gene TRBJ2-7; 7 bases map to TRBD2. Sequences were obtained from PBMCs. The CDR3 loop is CASNRDYSYEQYF. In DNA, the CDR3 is TGTGCCAGCAATCGGGACTACTCCTACGAGCAGTACTTC.